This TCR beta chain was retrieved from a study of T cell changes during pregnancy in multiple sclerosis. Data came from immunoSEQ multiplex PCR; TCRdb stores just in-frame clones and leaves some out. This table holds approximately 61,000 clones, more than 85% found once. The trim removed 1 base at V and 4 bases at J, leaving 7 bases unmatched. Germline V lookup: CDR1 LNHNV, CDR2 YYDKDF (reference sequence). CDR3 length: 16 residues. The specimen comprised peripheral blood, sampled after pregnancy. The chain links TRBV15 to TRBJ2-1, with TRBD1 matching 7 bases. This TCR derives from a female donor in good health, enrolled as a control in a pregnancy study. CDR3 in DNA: TGTGCCACCAGCAGAGGAGGACAGGACGTTTACAATGAGCAGTTCTTC. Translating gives CATSRGGQDVYNEQFF.